These 14 T cell receptor beta chains were all obtained from the same sample, sequenced in a study of OX40 agonist ivuxolimab in advanced cancers. Profiled with immunoSEQ multiplex PCR; TCRdb holds only in-frame clones, not every one. Here the sample spans under 100,000 clones, 85% to 90% being singletons. Sequencing was performed on CD4+ or CD8+ T cells sorted from blood, taken in a trial of the OX40 agonist ivuxolimab. The receptors stem from an adult with an advanced solid tumor such as melanoma, head and neck, liver or kidney cancer.

In DNA, the CDR3 is TGTGCCAGCAGCTTATCCCCATCGGGGGGTCAAGGGGCCAACGTCCTGACTTTC. This codes for CASSLSPSGGQGANVLTF. The chain links TRBV7-2 to TRBJ2-6, with 7 bases that match TRBD2. With V trimmed by 2 bases and J by 4 bases, 11 bases remained unmatched. The length of the CDR3 is 18 residues. The germline gives CDR1 SGHTA, CDR2 FQGNSA.

This clone was counted once. The rearrangement joins TRBV7-2 to TRBJ1-3; D might be TRBD1 (6 bases). Germline CDR1 is SGHTA and CDR2 is FQGNSA. The CDR3 is 17 residues long. With 2 bases removed from V and 0 bases from J, the gap between germline ends came to 14 bases. The CDR3 DNA reads as TGTGCCAGCAGCTTAACGGGGGCTTTAAGCTCTGGAAACACCATATATTTT. Translated, it gives CASSLTGALSSGNTIYF.

This chain joins TRBV27 and TRBJ2-7, with D unclear. This CDR3 region has 14 residues. The germline gives CDR1 MNHEY, CDR2 SMNVEV (reference sequence). V was shortened by 2 bases and J by 2 bases, with 10 bases between the two germline ends. The CDR3 loop is CASSLQFPTYEQYF. The CDR3 nucleotides read TGTGCCAGCAGTTTACAGTTCCCAACCTACGAGCAGTACTTC.

V gene TRBV27 combines with J gene TRBJ1-3; tentative D call: TRBD1 (5 bases). Per germline, CDR1 MNHEY and CDR2 SMNVEV (reference sequence). CDR3 size: 14 residues. The V end lost 8 bases, the J end lost 4 bases, and 15 bases lay between the germline ends. The CDR3 DNA sequence: TGTGCCAGCTGGAGCGGGACCACCGGAAACACCATATATTTT. Its protein product is CASWSGTTGNTIYF.

This chain links TRBV19 with TRBJ2-7; 7 nucleotides align to TRBD2. Germline lookup yields CDR1 LNHDA and CDR2 SQIVND (reference sequence). V trimming: 3 bases; J trimming: 6 bases; junction bases outside the gene matches: 11. There are 15 residues in the CDR3. The CDR3 region is CASSMGGIGTSEQYF. CDR3 nucleotide sequence: TGTGCCAGTAGTATGGGAGGGATCGGGACCAGCGAGCAGTACTTC.

The rearrangement uses TRBV19 and TRBJ2-2, with D perhaps given as TRBD1 or TRBD2 (5 bases each). This CDR3 is built from 14 residues. Germline assignment: CDR1 LNHDA and CDR2 SQIVND (reference sequence). Trimming removed 3 bases at V and 6 bases at J, with 11 bases between. The CDR3 reads CASSMIVGPGELFF. The CDR3 DNA follows: TGTGCCAGTAGTATGATTGTGGGACCCGGGGAGCTGTTTTTT.

The chain carries TRBV19 and TRBJ2-3; D not resolved. The CDR3 contains 12 residues. Germline CDR1 is LNHDA and CDR2 is SQIVND (reference sequence). Trimming left V 3 bases short and J 2 bases short, with 3 bases between. DNA for the CDR3: TGTGCCAGTAGTATCAACACAGATACGCAGTATTTT. The encoded protein is CASSINTDTQYF.

This clone came up once. The J gene is TRBJ1-1, the V gene TRBV18, with D perhaps TRBD1 (5 bases). This CDR3 is built from 13 residues. Germline CDR1 KGHSH, CDR2 LQKENI. With 2 bases removed from V and 11 bases from J, the gap between germline ends came to 15 bases. Here the CDR3 reads CASSPGDGRMAFF. CDR3 DNA sequence: TGTGCCAGCTCACCAGGGGACGGAAGAATGGCTTTCTTT.

This clone was counted a single time. V and J are TRBV7-2 and TRBJ2-4; a possible D gene is TRBD2 (6 bases). In germline, CDR1 is SGHTA, CDR2 FQGNSA. This CDR3 is 15 amino acids long. Trimming stripped 3 bases from V and 5 bases from J, with 14 bases between. In nucleotides, the CDR3 is TGTGCCAGCAGCTTCGGCGGAGGGGAGGAAAACATTCAGTACTTC. Amino acid sequence: CASSFGGGEENIQYF.

The genes are TRBV18 and TRBJ2-2; 7 nucleotides line up with TRBD1. The junction had 11 bases not matched to a gene; V was cut back by 4 bases and J by 6 bases. Looked up from germline, CDR1 is KGHSH and CDR2 is LQKENI. This CDR3 is 16 amino acids long. CDR3 sequence: CASSLRQGSMAGELFF. DNA for the CDR3: TGTGCCAGCTCACTCAGACAGGGAAGTATGGCCGGGGAGCTGTTTTTT.

This clone was observed a handful of times. The gene calls are TRBV7-6 and TRBJ2-1; D is possibly TRBD1 (6 bases). V was trimmed by 2 bases and J by 13 bases, leaving 12 bases between them. In germline, CDR1 is SGHVS, CDR2 FNYEAQ. This CDR3 spans 12 amino acids. The CDR3 DNA reads as TGTGCCAGCAGCTTACTCAGGGGTCACCAGTTCTTC. Residues: CASSLLRGHQFF. Filled out from reference TRBV7-6 and TRBJ2-1, the complete variable domain reads GAGVSQSPRYKVTKRGQDVALRCDPISGHVSLYWYRQALGQGPEFLTYFNYEAQQDKSGLPNDRFSAERPEGSISTLTIQRTEQRDSAMYRCASSLLRGHQFFGPGTRLTVL.

The chain couples TRBV20-1 to TRBJ2-7, with D possibly matching TRBD1 (5 bases). Germline V gives CDR1 DFQATT, CDR2 SNEGSKA (reference sequence). Trimming cost V 4 bases and J 3 bases, with 7 bases left between them. The CDR3 sequence is 11 residues long. CDR3 region: CSATGIYEQYF. The CDR3 nucleotides are TGCAGTGCTACAGGGATCTACGAGCAGTACTTC.

J is TRBJ2-7 and V is TRBV23-1; D is unclear. TRBV23-1 is identified as an open reading frame with a role that is uncertain. The V end lost 7 bases, the J end lost 5 bases, and 9 bases lay between the germline ends. The length of the CDR3 is 11 residues. Here the CDR3 DNA reads TGCGCCAGCACCGACGCCCACGAGCAGTACTTC. It encodes CASTDAHEQYF.

The chain links TRBV21-1 to TRBJ1-2. TRBV21-1 is a listed pseudogene. CDR3 size: 13 residues. The CDR3 bases are TGTGCCAGCAGCAAAGCTGGGAAGGCTGGCTACACCTTC. Protein product: CASSKAGKAGYTF.